What follows describes a single TCR beta chain. As yet, its antigen is unknown. This entry is derived from a study of identical twins. Notes on the study in general: It was cross-sectional statistical analysis, not following the same donors, that the conclusions relied on.

Unique molecular identifiers were present on cDNA, and template switching added a universal primer site. TCRdb used MiXCR to reprocess the 5' RACE reads, holding one entry per CDR3 protein. The sample consists of 450,000 or so distinct CDR3 sequences, 13% to 15% of them appearing once. The CDR3 totals 15 residues. Germline assignment: CDR1 SGHTA and CDR2 FQGNSA. Trimming cost V 0 bases and J 4 bases, with 11 bases left between them. This sample was also put to use in a study of yellow fever vaccine responses in identical twins.

This TCR derives from a woman younger than 30 in good health. The source material was CD4+ T cells sorted from blood. This chain uses TRBV7-2 with TRBJ2-3, with D unresolved. CDR3 in amino acids: CASSLAPGVADTQYF. The CDR3, as DNA: TGTGCCAGCAGCTTAGCTCCGGGTGTCGCAGATACGCAGTATTTT.